This entry lists 18 T cell receptor beta chains sequenced from one sample in a study of shared clonotypes between healthy human individuals (dated by TCRdb to the early 2020s). Library preparation employed the immunoSEQ multiplex PCR assay. TCRdb took over this immuneACCESS table, retaining in-frame rearrangements with V and J assigned. Such tables are incomplete; in checked studies, under half of the missing clones stem from an unresolved V gene, and the remainder is unexplained. This sample gives over a million clones in total; 70% to 80% of them show up just once. The top ten clones comprise roughly 0.56% of the sample. Sequencing used memory CD4+ T cells from PBMCs. Reading the label with the study, this specimen's cell subset or site is: CD45RA-negative fraction. The receptor source for this set is a man younger than 35 in good health. Some clones in this sample may be carry-over from other donors' samples.

The J gene is TRBJ1-2, the V gene TRBV7-8; weak D call: TRBD1 (5 bases). Germline-derived CDR1 and CDR2 are SGHVS and FQNEAQ. The CDR3 has 15 residues. The V end lost 1 base, the J end lost 8 bases, and 17 bases lay between the germline ends. The CDR3 protein is CASSLDLGQGGGYTF. CDR3 DNA: TGTGCCAGCAGCTTAGATCTAGGGCAGGGTGGAGGCTACACCTTC. The whole variable domain, filled in from reference TRBV7-8 and TRBJ1-2, reads GAGVSQSPRYKVAKRGQDVALRCDPISGHVSLFWYQQALGQGPEFLTYFQNEAQLDKSGLPSDRFFAERPEGSVSTLKIQRTQQEDSAVYLCASSLDLGQGGGYTFGSGTRLTVV.

The chain links TRBV28 to TRBJ1-5, with D unclear. From germline, CDR1 is MDHEN and CDR2 SYDVKM. The CDR3 is 19 amino acids. Trimming removed 6 bases from V and 0 bases from J, with 24 bases in between. The CDR3 spells CASRAPGGNSRYSNQPQHF. Written as DNA, the CDR3 is TGTGCCAGCAGGGCCCCAGGTGGCAATTCAAGGTATAGCAATCAGCCCCAGCATTTT. The variable domain in full, completed from reference TRBV28 and TRBJ1-5, reads DVKVTQSSRYLVKRTGEKVFLECVQDMDHENMFWYRQDPGLGLRLIYFSYDVKMKEKGDIPEGYSVSREKKERFSLILESASTNQTSMYLCASRAPGGNSRYSNQPQHFGDGTRLSIL.

The chain links TRBV9 to TRBJ1-4, with D unresolved. Trimming shortened V by 1 base and J by 0 bases, and 10 bases separated the two germline ends. Germline loops: CDR1 SGDLS, CDR2 YYNGEE. The CDR3 has 16 amino acids. The CDR3 region is CASSVHSPATNEKLFF. As DNA, the CDR3 is TGTGCCAGCAGCGTACATTCTCCAGCAACTAATGAAAAACTGTTTTTT.

About this clone: A read error may account for a junction end that differs from germline. The chain combines TRBV10-2 with TRBJ2-7; possible D gene TRBD1, 5 bases. This CDR3 comprises 16 residues. Germline values: CDR1 WSHSY, CDR2 SAAADI. In nucleotides, the CDR3 is TGCGCCAGCAGCGAGTACCAGGGTGGAACCCTCTACGAGCAGTACTTC. Amino acids: CASSEYQGGTLYEQYF.

This rearrangement joins TRBV29-1 to TRBJ2-1, with TRBD2 matching 9 bases. V was clipped by 4 bases and J by 8 bases; unmatched bases: 9. The CDR3 is made up of 14 amino acids. Germline assignment: CDR1 SQVTM and CDR2 ANQGSEA. CDR3 bases: TGCAGCGTTGCCTGGCGGGAGGGAGTCGATGAGCAGTTCTTC. Translating gives CSVAWREGVDEQFF.

The table lists this clone with a few counts. The chain employs TRBV25-1 and TRBJ1-1; D remains ambiguous. The CDR3 covers 14 residues. V lost 2 bases, J lost 0 bases, and 7 bases lay in between. From germline, CDR1 is MGHDK and CDR2 SYGVNS. The CDR3, as DNA: TGTGCCAGCAGTGAAGGGAACCTGAACACTGAAGCTTTCTTT. Translation gives CASSEGNLNTEAFF.

A single count supports this clone. The chain links TRBV7-9 to TRBJ2-7; 9 positions agree with TRBD1. The V gene end was trimmed by 4 bases and the J gene end by 6 bases; junction bases not matched to a gene: 7. Per germline, CDR1 SEHNR and CDR2 FQNEAQ (reference sequence). There are 14 residues in the CDR3. CDR3 coding DNA: TGTGCCAGCAGCTGGTCGGGGGGACAGGGCGAGCAGTACTTC. Amino acid sequence: CASSWSGGQGEQYF.

J is TRBJ2-7 and V is TRBV11-3; 8 bases line up with TRBD2. Losses at the gene ends were 8 bases for V and 5 bases for J; bases not matched to a gene: 11. The V gene's germline CDR1 is SGHNT and CDR2 YENEEA. CDR3 length equals 14 residues. CDR3 nucleotide sequence: TGTGCCAGCGCCCCTGGCGGGGGGCGGGACGAGCAGTACTTC. Its translation: CASAPGGGRDEQYF.

The gene calls are TRBV27 and TRBJ2-7; TRBD2 matches at 10 bases. This CDR3 is 18 amino acids long. Germline V gene data show CDR1 as MNHEY and CDR2 as SMNVEV (reference sequence). With 7 bases clipped from V and 3 bases from J, the junction kept 18 bases outside the gene matches. For the CDR3, the DNA is TGTGCCAGCACCAAATCAGGGCTAGCGGGAGAAGTCAACTACGAGCAGTACTTC. Translating gives CASTKSGLAGEVNYEQYF.

This clone was seen once. This sequence joins TRBV7-2 and TRBJ2-5, with TRBD2 matching over 13 bases. The DNA matches TRBJ2-7 better at its end, which makes the J call doubtful. The CDR3 contains 18 residues. Germline-derived CDR1 and CDR2 are SGHTA and FQGNSA. CDR3 sequence (DNA): TGTGCCAGCAGCTTAGACCTAACTAGCGGGAGGGCCTCCCCCGAGCAGTACTTC. It specifies CASSLDLTSGRASPEQYF.

In DNA form, the CDR3 reads TGTGCCAGCAGTTACTCGTTCCAGAACACTGAAGCTTTCTTT. This codes for CASSYSFQNTEAFF. The chain combines TRBV6-5 with TRBJ1-1, with D unclear. Germline V lookup: CDR1 MNHEY, CDR2 SVGAGI. Between the trimmed V and J ends, which lost 0 bases and 1 base, there was a span of 6 bases. The CDR3 loop spans 14 amino acids.

This clone turned up a few times. The chain couples TRBV7-9 to TRBJ1-3; 7 nucleotides agree with TRBD1. Germline V CDR1 and CDR2: SEHNR, FQNEAQ (reference sequence). The length of the CDR3 is 16 residues. V lost 3 bases to trimming and J lost 1 base; unmatched junction nucleotides: 6. CDR3 nucleotides: TGTGCCAGCAGCTTTGTGGGACAGCCTTCTGGAAACACCATATATTTT. Its translation: CASSFVGQPSGNTIYF.

This chain joins TRBV28 and TRBJ1-5; D possibly corresponds to TRBD1 (5 bases). The CDR3 runs 13 residues. The V gene's germline CDR1 is MDHEN and CDR2 SYDVKM. V lost 2 bases and J lost 10, with 12 bases in between. The CDR3 DNA follows: TGTGCCAGCAGTTTAGACAGTTTTGGACCCCAGCATTTT. It encodes CASSLDSFGPQHF.

The rearrangement links TRBV6-5 to TRBJ2-7, with 7 bases lining up with TRBD1. CDR1 is MNHEY, CDR2 SVGAGI, per germline. V was clipped by 6 bases and J by 3 bases; unmatched bases: 8. The CDR3 runs to 14 residues. In DNA form, the CDR3 reads TGTGCCAGCAGCCATGCCACAGGGGACTACGAGCAGTACTTC. It specifies CASSHATGDYEQYF.

This chain links TRBV4-2 with TRBJ1-4; D call uncertain. The CDR3 covers 14 residues. The germline CDR1 and CDR2 sequences are LGHNA and YNFKEQ. V was clipped by 1 base and J by 7 bases, with 10 bases between them. The DNA of the CDR3 is TGTGCCAGCAGCCAAGGGATCCGGGGTGAAAAACTGTTTTTT. The encoded protein is CASSQGIRGEKLFF.

The chain has TRBV9 and TRBJ2-1, with TRBD1 identical over 10 bases. Germline CDR1 and CDR2: SGDLS and YYNGEE. The CDR3 loop spans 16 amino acids. With V trimmed by 0 bases and J by 10 bases, 10 bases remained unmatched. Here the CDR3 DNA reads TGTGCCAGCAGCGTAGATGGGACAGGGGACATTCCAGAGCAGTTCTTC. This gives the protein CASSVDGTGDIPEQFF. The entire variable domain, with the rest obtained from reference TRBV9 and TRBJ2-1, is as follows: DSGVTQTPKHLITATGQRVTLRCSPRSGDLSVYWYQQSLDQGLQFLIQYYNGEERAKGNILERFSAQQFPDLHSELNLSSLELGDSALYFCASSVDGTGDIPEQFFGPGTRLTVL.

The rearrangement joins TRBV18 to TRBJ1-2, with D maybe TRBD1 (6 bases). CDR3 size: 15 residues. V was shortened by 5 bases and J by 0 bases, with 13 bases between the two germline ends. Germline V lookup: CDR1 KGHSH, CDR2 LQKENI. The DNA for the CDR3 is TGTGCCAGCTCAACACGGGACATCCCTAACTATGGCTACACCTTC. Translation gives CASSTRDIPNYGYTF.

The rearrangement links TRBV28 to TRBJ2-5; TRBD2 agrees at 9 bases. The CDR3 spans 16 residues. V gave up 3 bases and J gave up 4 bases; unmatched junction bases: 9. Germline loops: CDR1 MDHEN, CDR2 SYDVKM. The CDR3 spells CASSFNQGLAVETQYF. The DNA for the CDR3 is TGTGCCAGCAGTTTTAACCAGGGACTAGCTGTAGAGACCCAGTACTTC.